This T cell receptor beta chain was captured in a study of T cell changes during pregnancy in multiple sclerosis. Repertoires were generated with immunoSEQ multiplex PCR, while TCRdb's copy carries only in-frame clones and drops some. The data contain about 70,000 clones, 92% of them singletons. Per the germline V gene, CDR1 is SGHNT and CDR2 is YYREEE (reference sequence). V was pared by 0 bases and J by 12 bases, with 19 bases between. The CDR3 runs 15 residues. The source of this sequence is a female donor with multiple sclerosis, enrolled in a pregnancy study. The chain is built from TRBV5-4 and TRBJ2-1; D might be TRBD2 (7 bases). Sequencing used peripheral blood, obtained after pregnancy. CDR3 residues: CASSLDLGGGSGQFF. CDR3 in DNA: TGTGCCAGCAGCTTGGACCTAGGGGGGGGAAGTGGGCAGTTCTTC.